The subject of this entry is one TCR beta chain. Its antigen is still unknown. TCRdb's table, derived via immunoSEQ multiplex PCR, lists solely in-frame clones and lacks some. The data contain about 43,000 clones, around 94% of them singletons. The CDR3 totals 13 residues. Germline CDR1 reads SGHNT; CDR2 reads YENEEA. The data originate from a study of OX40 agonist ivuxolimab in advanced cancers. Study overall: Three partial responders included one hepatocellular carcinoma patient and two cutaneous melanoma patients.

Study-wide findings and caveats: Clonal expansion was seen in CD4+ and CD8+ blood T cells by week 6 at 0.1 to 3.0 mg/kg.

The rearrangement uses TRBV11-3 and TRBJ2-5; maybe TRBD2 (6 bases). The DNA end is more similar to TRBJ2-7, so the J call may be wrong. The material was CD4+ or CD8+ T cells sorted from blood, obtained in a trial of the OX40 agonist ivuxolimab. This TCR was sampled from an adult with an advanced solid tumor such as melanoma, head and neck, liver or kidney cancer. CDR3 amino acids: CASSLTAGYEQYF. CDR3 DNA sequence: TGTGCCAGCAGCCTAACAGCGGGCTACGAGCAGTACTTC.